This TCR beta chain stems from a study of regulatory dendritic cells for organ transplantation. Findings and caveats of the study: Mature dendritic cells appeared to drive more memory CD8+ clonal expansion than regulatory ones.

V was pared by 6 bases and J by 7 bases, with 16 bases between. The CDR3 consists of 14 residues. From germline, CDR1 is MNHEY and CDR2 SMNVEV (reference sequence). There are a few counts of this clone. Its specificity is unknown. Clones were read by immunoSEQ multiplex PCR, and TCRdb kept only the in-frame ones, dropping some. The table lists some 40,000 clones, around 90% of them singletons, with approximately 0.11% in the top ten. This sequence joins TRBV27 and TRBJ1-5; D gene unclear. The sequence came from a human donor in good health. The sample was naive CD8+ T cells from blood. The subset was: CD45RA+ naive T cells. In nucleotides, the CDR3 is TGTGCCAGCAGCCCTAGAAAGTTCAACCAGCCCCAGCATTTT. It is translated as CASSPRKFNQPQHF.